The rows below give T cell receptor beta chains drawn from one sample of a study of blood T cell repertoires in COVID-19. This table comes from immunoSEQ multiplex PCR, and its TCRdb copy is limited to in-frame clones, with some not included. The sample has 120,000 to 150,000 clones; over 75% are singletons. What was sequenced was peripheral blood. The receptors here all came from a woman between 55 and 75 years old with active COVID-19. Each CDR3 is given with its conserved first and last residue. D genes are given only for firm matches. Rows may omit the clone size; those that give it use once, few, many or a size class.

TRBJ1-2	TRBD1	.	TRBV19	CASSLIPGQGGYGYTF	TGTGCCAGTAGTTTAATTCCGGGACAGGGAGGCTATGGCTACACCTTC
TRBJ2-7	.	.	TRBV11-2	CASSTYQASYEQYF	TGTGCCAGCAGTACATATCAGGCCTCCTACGAGCAGTACTTC
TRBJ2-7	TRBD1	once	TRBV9	CASSRQGVSSYEQYF	TGTGCCAGCAGCCGACAGGGTGTTTCCTCCTACGAGCAGTACTTC
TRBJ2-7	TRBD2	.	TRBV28	CASSFRASGSYEQYF	TGTGCCAGCAGTTTTCGGGCTAGCGGGTCCTACGAGCAGTACTTC
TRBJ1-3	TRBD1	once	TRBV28	CASSPSNRGNTIYF	TGTGCCAGCAGCCCATCTAACAGGGGCAACACCATATATTTT
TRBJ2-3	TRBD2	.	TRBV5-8	CASSSGLRAQYF	TGTGCCAGCAGCTCGGGACTACGGGCGCAGTATTTT
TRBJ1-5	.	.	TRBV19	CATQSPGVAQHF	TGTGCCACCCAATCCCCGGGGGTGGCCCAGCATTTT
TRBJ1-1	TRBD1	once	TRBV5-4	CASSTDRGPTEAFF	TGTGCCAGCAGCACGGACAGGGGGCCGACTGAAGCTTTCTTT
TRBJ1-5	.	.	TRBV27	CASSSGGAVLSNQPQHF	TGTGCCAGCAGTTCTGGCGGGGCCGTCTTAAGCAATCAGCCCCAGCATTTT
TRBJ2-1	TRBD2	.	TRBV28	CASSTPTSGWYNEQFF	TGTGCCAGCAGTACGCCGACTAGCGGATGGTACAATGAGCAGTTCTTC
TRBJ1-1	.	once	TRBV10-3	CAISESIAGGNTEAFF	TGTGCCATCAGTGAGTCGATCGCGGGCGGGAACACTGAAGCTTTCTTT
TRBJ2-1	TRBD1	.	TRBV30	CAWTPYRGPYNEQFF	TGTGCCTGGACCCCTTACAGGGGCCCCTACAATGAGCAGTTCTTC
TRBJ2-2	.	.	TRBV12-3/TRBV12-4	CASSLQGSGELFF	TGTGCCAGCAGCCTTCAGGGAAGCGGGGAGCTGTTTTTT
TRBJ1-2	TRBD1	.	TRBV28	CASSLGQVGGYTF	TGTGCCAGCAGTCTGGGACAGGTGGGGGGCTACACCTTC
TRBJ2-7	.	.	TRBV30	CAWSGTPPGEQYF	TGTGCCTGGAGTGGGACCCCTCCGGGAGAGCAGTACTTC
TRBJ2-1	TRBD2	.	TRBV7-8	CASSILAGRYNEQFF	TGTGCCAGCAGCATTCTAGCGGGGCGCTACAATGAGCAGTTCTTC
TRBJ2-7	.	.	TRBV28	CASSPAGTRIRQYF	TGTGCCAGCAGTCCCGCCGGGACACGAATACGGCAGTACTTC
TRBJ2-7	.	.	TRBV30	CACGRAHEQYF	TGTGCCTGCGGCAGGGCCCACGAGCAGTACTTC
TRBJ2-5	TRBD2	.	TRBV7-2	CASSLSGLAGFGETQYF	TGTGCCAGCAGCTTATCGGGGCTAGCGGGTTTCGGGGAGACCCAGTACTTC
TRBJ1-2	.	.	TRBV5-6	CASSWSTGSYGYTF	TGTGCCAGCAGCTGGTCTACAGGGAGCTATGGCTACACCTTC
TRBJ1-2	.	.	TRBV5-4	CASRPERAPNYGYTF	TGTGCCAGCAGACCTGAGAGGGCACCTAACTATGGCTACACCTTC
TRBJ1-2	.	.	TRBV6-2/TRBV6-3	CASSYPGTYEFNYTF	TGTGCCAGCAGTTACCCCGGGACTTACGAATTCAACTACACCTTC
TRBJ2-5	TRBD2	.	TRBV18	CASSPRTSGRIQETQYF	TGTGCCAGCTCACCACGGACTAGCGGGAGAATCCAAGAGACCCAGTACTTC
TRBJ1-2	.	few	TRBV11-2	CASSSPGGGYTF	TGTGCCAGCAGCTCCCCGGGGGGAGGCTACACCTTC
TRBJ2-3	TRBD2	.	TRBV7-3	CASSPRLAGTHTDTQYF	TGTGCCAGCAGCCCAAGACTAGCGGGGACTCACACAGATACGCAGTATTTT
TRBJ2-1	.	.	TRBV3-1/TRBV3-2	CASSRLAGPGEQFF	TGTGCCAGCAGCCGCCTGGCCGGCCCGGGTGAGCAGTTCTTC
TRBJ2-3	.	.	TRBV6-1	CASSEHRTGTDTQYF	TGTGCCAGCAGTGAACACCGGACAGGCACAGATACGCAGTATTTT
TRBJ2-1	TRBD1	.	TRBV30	CAWSPWTGSSYNEQFF	TGTGCCTGGAGTCCCTGGACAGGGAGCTCCTACAATGAGCAGTTCTTC
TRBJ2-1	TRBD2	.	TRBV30	CAWSVSGSGTYNEQFF	TGTGCCTGGAGTGTCAGCGGGAGTGGGACCTACAATGAGCAGTTCTTC
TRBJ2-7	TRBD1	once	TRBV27	CASSLTTGMGSYEQYF	TGTGCCAGCAGTTTAACGACAGGGATGGGGTCCTACGAGCAGTACTTC
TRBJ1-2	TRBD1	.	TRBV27	CASRRQGSYYGYTF	TGTGCCAGCAGACGACAGGGGTCATACTATGGCTACACCTTC
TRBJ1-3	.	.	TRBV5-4	CASSFVSGNTIYF	TGTGCCAGCAGCTTCGTTTCGGGAAACACCATATATTTT
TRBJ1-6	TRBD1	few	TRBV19	CASSAWDSGLSSYNSPLHF	TGTGCCAGTAGTGCCTGGGACAGTGGATTGAGCTCCTATAATTCACCCCTCCACTTT
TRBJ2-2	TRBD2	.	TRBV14	CASSFGLGGTGELFF	TGTGCCAGCAGCTTTGGACTAGGTGGAACCGGGGAGCTGTTTTTT
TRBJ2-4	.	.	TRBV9	CASSVALTGRGNIQYF	TGTGCCAGCAGCGTAGCACTAACAGGTCGAGGAAACATTCAGTACTTC
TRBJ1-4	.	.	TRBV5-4	CASSLGAGEKLFF	TGTGCCAGCAGCTTAGGGGCTGGTGAAAAACTGTTTTTT
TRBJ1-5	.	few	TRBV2	CASRRQTSNQPQHF	TGTGCCAGCCGAAGACAGACCAGCAATCAGCCCCAGCATTTT
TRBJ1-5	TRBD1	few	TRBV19	CASSEDRGRNDQPQHF	TGTGCCAGTAGTGAGGACAGGGGGCGAAACGATCAGCCCCAGCATTTT
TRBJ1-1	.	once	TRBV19	CASSIVAGNTEAFF	TGTGCCAGTAGTATAGTGGCGGGGAACACTGAAGCTTTCTTT
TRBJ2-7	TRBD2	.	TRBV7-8	CASSSRRWASGRATSYEQYF	TGTGCCAGCAGCTCCCGGCGGTGGGCTAGCGGGAGGGCCACGTCCTACGAGCAGTACTTC
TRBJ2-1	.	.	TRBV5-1	CASSLDSDYNEQFF	TGCGCCAGCAGCTTGGACTCCGACTACAATGAGCAGTTCTTC
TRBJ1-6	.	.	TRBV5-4	CASSLQQGHSPLHF	TGTGCCAGCAGCTTGCAACAGGGTCATTCACCCCTCCACTTT
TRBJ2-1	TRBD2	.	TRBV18	CASSHREASRPNEQFF	TGTGCCAGCTCACACCGGGAGGCATCAAGGCCCAATGAGCAGTTCTTC
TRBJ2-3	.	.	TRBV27	CASSLSWPDTQYF	TGTGCCAGCAGTTTATCGTGGCCAGATACGCAGTATTTT
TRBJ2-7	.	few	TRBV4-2	CASSQSTIIGEQYF	TGTGCCAGCAGCCAATCGACAATTATCGGCGAGCAGTACTTC